The present entry profiles one TCR beta chain with its context. Its antigen is still unknown. Authors' data handling: Filtering differed because ImmunoSEQ produced junction-only sequences that carried no quality scores. TCRdb keeps only in-frame clones here, not all; method: immunoSEQ multiplex PCR. Clone size and V and J calls were adopted from that table, with D and trimming inferred from the DNA. The sample has over 1.5 million clones, approximately 98% seen once. The data are from a study of shared clonotypes between healthy human individuals. Findings of the study overall: Some clonotypes were shared by all four sorted-subset donors, while others were not shared. The non-shared ones had lower generation probabilities than the shared ones.

Germline CDR1 is SGHNT and CDR2 is YYREEE (reference sequence). The CDR3 contains 17 residues. V was pared by 9 bases and J by 5 bases, with 20 bases of the junction left unmatched. Sequencing input: naive CD4+ T cells sorted from blood. Subset indicated: CD45RA+ positively selected. V and J are TRBV5-4 and TRBJ2-5; 9 nucleotides match TRBD1. This TCR was sampled from a man aged 25 to 40 in good health. The CDR3, as DNA: TGTGCCACCAAAAGTGGCGGCGGAACAGGGGGCCTGGAGACCCAGTACTTC. Its protein product is CATKSGGGTGGLETQYF.